This is a list of T cell receptor beta chains from one sample in a study of patients and donors after allogeneic stem cell transplantation. One entry per CDR3 protein, called by TCRdb with MiXCR from the RT-PCR reads. The table shows about 76,000 distinct CDR3 sequences, with 26% occurring only once. The source material was blood, either unsorted or a sorted T cell fraction (not recorded which). These receptors originate from a human donor who was either an allogeneic HSCT recipient or a stem cell or donor lymphocyte infusion donor (not recorded which). It is not recorded whose cells these are; they may come from a transplant donor. The CDR3 runs from the conserved cysteine through the conserved F or W. A D gene is named only where the DNA matches it firmly. Size tells how often a clone was seen (once, few, many) or the class of an expanded clone, and some rows leave it out.

few	NA	TRBV7-9	TRBJ2-7	TGTGCCAGCAGCTTATCTCTCTACGAGCAGTACTTC	CASSLSLYEQYF
NA	NA	TRBV29-1	TRBJ1-1	TGCAGCGTTGAAGATCTGGGCACTGAAGCTTTCTTT	CSVEDLGTEAFF
many	TRBD1	TRBV5-4	TRBJ2-3	TGTGCCAGCAGCACTAGGACAGGGGGGGGAGCAGATACGCAGTATTTT	CASSTRTGGGADTQYF
NA	NA	TRBV7-8	TRBJ2-3	TGTGCCAGCAGCCCCGGCAATGGAGGGATTCGGACGCAGTATTTT	CASSPGNGGIRTQYF
NA	TRBD1	TRBV7-9	TRBJ1-4	TGTGCCAGCAGCTTAAACAGGGGGACAACTAATGAAAAACTGTTTTTT	CASSLNRGTTNEKLFF
few	NA	TRBV20-1	TRBJ2-3	TGCAGTGCTAGAGATCAGGGCACAGATACGCAGTATTTT	CSARDQGTDTQYF
few	NA	TRBV7-9	TRBJ2-5	TGTGCCAGCAGCTCGGACATGCCCGGGAAAGAGACCCAGTACTTC	CASSSDMPGKETQYF
NA	NA	TRBV7-3	TRBJ2-6	TGTGCCAGCAGCTCACCGGGACGGAACTCTGGGGCCAACGTCCTGACCTTC	CASSSPGRNSGANVLTF
NA	TRBD1	TRBV29-1	TRBJ1-2	TGCAGCGCCCGGGACAGGGGGCTGAGTGGCTACACCTTC	CSARDRGLSGYTF
NA	NA	TRBV10-3	TRBJ2-7	TGTGCCATCAGTGAGTCGAGTGCCGCCTACGAGCAGTACTTC	CAISESSAAYEQYF
few	NA	TRBV29-1	TRBJ1-2	TGCAGCGTTGATTATCGGGCAAGCTATGGCTACACCTTC	CSVDYRASYGYTF
few	TRBD1	TRBV5-6	TRBJ1-3	TGTGCCAGCAGCTCCGAACTAAAGACAGGGATGGAAGGAAACACCATATATTTT	CASSSELKTGMEGNTIYF
few	NA	TRBV11-3	TRBJ2-5	TGTGCCAGCAGCCCCGGGACGGCGGAGACCCAGTACTTC	CASSPGTAETQYF
many	NA	TRBV10-3	TRBJ1-1	TGTGCCATCAGTGATGAGGTGAACACTGAAGCTTTCTTT	CAISDEVNTEAFF
few	NA	TRBV7-9	TRBJ1-1	TGTGCCAGCAGCTTACTCGGGGCGAACACTGAAGCTTTCTTT	CASSLLGANTEAFF
NA	NA	TRBV6-5	TRBJ2-4	TGTGCCAGCAGTCACGGACAGAAAAACATTCAGTACTTC	CASSHGQKNIQYF
few	TRBD1	TRBV7-9	TRBJ2-7	TGTGCCAGCAGTCCCACCCCCGGACAGGGGGCTGGGGAGCAGTACTTC	CASSPTPGQGAGEQYF
few	TRBD2	TRBV20-1	TRBJ2-1	TGCAGTGCTAGGCGGACTAGCGGGGGGCTGGTCTACAATGAGCAGTTCTTC	CSARRTSGGLVYNEQFF
NA	NA	TRBV6-5	TRBJ1-2	TGTGCCAGCAGTTACTCGACTGAAACCTATGGCTACACCTTC	CASSYSTETYGYTF
NA	NA	TRBV3-1	TRBJ2-2	TGTGCCAGCAGCCAAGATTGGCGGGGGCACCCCACCACCGGGGAGCTGTTTTTT	CASSQDWRGHPTTGELFF
few	TRBD2	TRBV20-1	TRBJ2-1	TGCAGTGCTAGCGGTAGCGGGATTTCCTACAATGAGCAGTTCTTC	CSASGSGISYNEQFF
NA	NA	TRBV3-1	TRBJ1-1	TGTGCCAGCAGCCAAGGAGCGGGAAGCACTGAAGCTTTCTTT	CASSQGAGSTEAFF
few	NA	TRBV20-1	TRBJ1-5	TGCAGTGCTATAGACGGAGGATATAGCAATCAGCCCCAGCATTTT	CSAIDGGYSNQPQHF
many	NA	TRBV20-1	TRBJ2-7	TGCAGTGCCCGGGGCGGCCACGAGCAGTACTTC	CSARGGHEQYF
few	NA	TRBV12-3/TRBV12-4	TRBJ1-6	TGTGCCAGCAGCCCCAGGCGTTTACCCCTCCACTTT	CASSPRRLPLHF
NA	NA	TRBV5-1	TRBJ1-4	TGCGCCAGCAGCTTCTCTGCAGGAACAGTAACTAATGAAAAACTGTTTTTT	CASSFSAGTVTNEKLFF
few	TRBD1	TRBV2	TRBJ2-3	TGTGCCAGCATTAGGGGGACAGTCACAGATACGCAGTATTTT	CASIRGTVTDTQYF
few	NA	TRBV6-1	TRBJ2-7	TGTGCCAGCAGTCCTCCCTCGCGGTGGGTGGCCTACGAGCAGTACTTC	CASSPPSRWVAYEQYF
NA	NA	TRBV7-9	TRBJ1-2	TGTGCCAGCAGCTTAGTCCAGGGTTACTATGGCTACACCTTC	CASSLVQGYYGYTF
many	NA	TRBV3-1	TRBJ1-1	TGTGCCAGCAGCCAAGGGCATTTTGAAGCTTTCTTT	CASSQGHFEAFF
few	NA	TRBV7-2	TRBJ1-2	TGTGCCAGCAGCTTAACAGGGATAGACTATGGCTACACCTTC	CASSLTGIDYGYTF
NA	TRBD2	TRBV7-2	TRBJ2-2	TGTGCCAGCAGCCAAGGGGGACTAGCGGCCACCGGGGAGCTGTTTTTT	CASSQGGLAATGELFF
NA	NA	TRBV20-1	TRBJ1-1	TGCAGTGCTATGGGGGCTGAACCGAACACTGAAGCTTTCTTT	CSAMGAEPNTEAFF
NA	TRBD1	TRBV10-2	TRBJ2-3	TGCGCCAGCAGTGGGAGTATCGGGACAGGGTACACAGATACGCAGTATTTT	CASSGSIGTGYTDTQYF
NA	TRBD2	TRBV6-1	TRBJ2-2	TGTGCCAGCAGTGAACTAGCGGGTTCCACCGGGGAGCTGTTTTTT	CASSELAGSTGELFF
few	NA	TRBV5-1	TRBJ2-7	TGCGCCAGCGGCCCGACACTGGGAGACTACGAGCAGTACTTC	CASGPTLGDYEQYF
NA	NA	TRBV5-1	TRBJ1-1	TGCGCCAGCAGCTTGAAGGGGGTGGACACTGAAGCTTTCTTT	CASSLKGVDTEAFF
few	TRBD2	TRBV7-8	TRBJ2-7	TGTGCCAGCAGCTTAGGGACTAGCAGAAACGGCGAGCAGTACTTC	CASSLGTSRNGEQYF
NA	NA	TRBV7-9	TRBJ1-5	TGTGCCAGCAGCTACGGATGGGCAAATCAGCCCCAGCATTTT	CASSYGWANQPQHF
NA	NA	TRBV7-9	TRBJ2-7	TGTGCCAGCAGACCCCTCTACGTAGGCGAGCAGTACTTC	CASRPLYVGEQYF
NA	TRBD1	TRBV5-1	TRBJ1-5	TGCGCCAGCAGCTCCGCAGGGGGCCCGGGTCAGCCCCAGCATTTT	CASSSAGGPGQPQHF